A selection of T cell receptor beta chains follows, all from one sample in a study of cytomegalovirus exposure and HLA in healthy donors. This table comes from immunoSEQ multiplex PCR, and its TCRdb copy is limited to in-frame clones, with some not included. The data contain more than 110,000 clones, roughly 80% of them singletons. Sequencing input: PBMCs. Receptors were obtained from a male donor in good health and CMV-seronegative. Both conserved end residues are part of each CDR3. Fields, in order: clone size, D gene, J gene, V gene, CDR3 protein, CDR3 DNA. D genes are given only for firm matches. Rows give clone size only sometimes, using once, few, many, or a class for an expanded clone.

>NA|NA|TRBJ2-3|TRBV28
CASSLGPGRSTDTQYF
TGTGCCAGCAGTTTGGGCCCAGGGCGCTCCACAGATACGCAGTATTTT
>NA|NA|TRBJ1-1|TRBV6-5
CASSLLGGNTEAFF
TGTGCCAGCAGTCTCCTGGGGGGGAACACTGAAGCTTTCTTT
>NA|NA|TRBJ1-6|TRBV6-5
CASSRDIDSPLHF
TGTGCCAGCAGCCGGGACATAGATTCACCCCTCCACTTT
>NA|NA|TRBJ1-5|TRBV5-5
CASSPMGGGYNQPQHF
TGTGCCAGCAGCCCAATGGGCGGGGGATACAATCAGCCCCAGCATTTT
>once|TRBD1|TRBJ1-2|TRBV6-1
CASSDGTGEGYTF
TGTGCCAGCAGTGATGGGACAGGGGAAGGCTACACCTTC
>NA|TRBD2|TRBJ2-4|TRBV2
CASSEWASGGSIQYF
TGTGCCAGCAGTGAATGGGCCAGCGGGGGGAGCATTCAGTACTTC
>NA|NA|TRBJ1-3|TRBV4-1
CASSQDLMGGNTIYF
TGCGCCAGCAGCCAAGATCTGATGGGCGGAAACACCATATATTTT
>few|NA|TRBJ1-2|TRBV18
CASSHSSGSYGYTF
TGTGCCAGCTCGCACTCCTCGGGGAGCTATGGCTACACCTTC
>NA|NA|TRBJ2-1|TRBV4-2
CASSPRAGHPPQNEQFF
TGTGCCAGCAGCCCTCGCGCGGGGCATCCCCCCCAGAATGAGCAGTTCTTC
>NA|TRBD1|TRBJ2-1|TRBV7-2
CASSSRTGTYNEQFF
TGTGCCAGCAGCTCCAGGACAGGGACCTACAATGAGCAGTTCTTC
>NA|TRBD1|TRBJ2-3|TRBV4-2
CASSQDRQITQYF
TGTGCCAGCAGCCAGGACAGGCAGATAACGCAGTATTTT
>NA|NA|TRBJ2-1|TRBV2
CASSEDTPEQFF
TGTGCCAGCAGTGAAGATACACCCGAGCAGTTCTTC
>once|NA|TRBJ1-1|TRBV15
CATSVGGTQAFF
TGTGCCACCTCGGTGGGGGGGACACAAGCTTTCTTT
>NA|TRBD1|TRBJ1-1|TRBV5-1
CASSDRVAAEAFF
TGCGCCAGCAGTGACAGGGTGGCTGCGGAAGCTTTCTTT
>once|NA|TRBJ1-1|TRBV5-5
CASSEEAQMNTEAFF
TGTGCCAGCAGCGAGGAGGCACAGATGAACACTGAAGCTTTCTTT
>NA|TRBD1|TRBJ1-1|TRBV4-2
CASSQGQLVEAFF
TGTGCCAGCAGCCAGGGACAGCTAGTAGAAGCTTTCTTT
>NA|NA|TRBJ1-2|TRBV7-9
CASSPQGGYGYTF
TGTGCCAGCAGCCCCCAGGGAGGCTATGGCTACACCTTC
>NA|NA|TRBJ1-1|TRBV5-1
CASSLVSSHTEAFF
TGCGCCAGCAGCTTGGTAAGCTCCCACACTGAAGCTTTCTTT
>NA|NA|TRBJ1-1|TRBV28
CASGGRTEAFF
TGTGCCAGTGGGGGGAGAACTGAAGCTTTCTTT
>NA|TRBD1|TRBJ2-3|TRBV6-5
CASSYPPTGGTDTQYF
TGTGCCAGCAGTTATCCCCCGACAGGGGGGACAGATACGCAGTATTTT
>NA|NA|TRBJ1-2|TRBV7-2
CASSLAGGYGYTF
TGTGCCAGCAGCTTAGCGGGGGGGTATGGCTACACCTTC
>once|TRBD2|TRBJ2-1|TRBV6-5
CASRRASGIYNEQFF
TGTGCCAGCAGGCGGGCTAGCGGGATATACAATGAGCAGTTCTTC
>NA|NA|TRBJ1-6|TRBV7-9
CSSSFRGSSYNSPLHF
TGTTCCAGCAGCTTTCGCGGGAGCTCCTATAATTCACCCCTCCACTTT
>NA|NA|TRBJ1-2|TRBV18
CASSVDRNGYTF
TGTGCCAGCTCAGTAGACAGGAATGGCTACACCTTC
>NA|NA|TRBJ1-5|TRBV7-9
CASSLGPGGQPQHF
TGTGCCAGCAGCTTAGGTCCAGGAGGTCAGCCCCAGCATTTT
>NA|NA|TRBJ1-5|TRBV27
CASSLRPPSGISDQPQHF
TGTGCCAGCAGTTTAAGGCCTCCTTCAGGGATAAGCGATCAGCCCCAGCATTTT
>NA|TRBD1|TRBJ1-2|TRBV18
CASSPEDRVAGYTF
TGTGCCAGCTCACCGGAGGACAGGGTAGCTGGCTACACCTTC
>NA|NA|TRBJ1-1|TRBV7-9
CASSSQDYPALFRAFF
TGTGCCAGCAGCTCCCAGGATTACCCGGCTCTCTTTAGAGCTTTCTTT
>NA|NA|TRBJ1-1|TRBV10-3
CAISESRTEAFF
TGTGCCATCAGTGAGTCGCGGACTGAAGCTTTCTTT
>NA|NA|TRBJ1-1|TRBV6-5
CASSYWEGQNTEAFF
TGTGCCAGCAGTTACTGGGAGGGGCAGAACACTGAAGCTTTCTTT
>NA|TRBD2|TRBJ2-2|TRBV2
CASSEEAGGLGELFF
TGTGCCAGCAGTGAAGAAGCGGGGGGGCTCGGGGAGCTGTTTTTT
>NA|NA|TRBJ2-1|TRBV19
CASSIGVTAYNEQFF
TGTGCCAGTAGTATCGGGGTAACGGCCTACAATGAGCAGTTCTTC
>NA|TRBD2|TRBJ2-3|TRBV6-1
CASSGTSGGADTQYF
TGTGCCAGCAGTGGGACTAGCGGGGGGGCAGATACGCAGTATTTT
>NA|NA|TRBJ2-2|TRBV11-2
CASSLSTWGNTGELFF
TGTGCCAGCAGCTTAAGTACGTGGGGCAACACCGGGGAGCTGTTTTTT
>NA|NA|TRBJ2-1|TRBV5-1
CASSLVANSYNEQFF
TGCGCCAGCAGCTTGGTAGCAAACTCCTACAATGAGCAGTTCTTC
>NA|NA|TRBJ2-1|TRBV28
CASSWRADTYNEQFF
TGTGCCAGCAGTTGGCGGGCTGATACCTACAATGAGCAGTTCTTC
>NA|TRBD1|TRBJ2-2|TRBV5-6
CASSLTGGPDGELFF
TGTGCCAGCAGCTTGACAGGGGGCCCAGACGGGGAGCTGTTTTTT
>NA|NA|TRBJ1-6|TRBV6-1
CASSVTQQARGNSPLHF
TGTGCCAGCAGTGTTACCCAACAGGCAAGGGGAAATTCACCCCTCCACTTT
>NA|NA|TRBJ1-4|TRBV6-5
CASSLRGGRYEKLFF
TGTGCCAGCAGTTTGAGGGGGGGCCGATATGAAAAACTGTTTTTT
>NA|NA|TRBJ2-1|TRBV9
CASSVVGGSYNEQFF
TGTGCCAGCAGCGTAGTGGGGGGCTCCTACAATGAGCAGTTCTTC
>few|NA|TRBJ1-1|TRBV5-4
CASSSPGTGGTEAFF
TGTGCCAGCAGCTCTCCCGGGACCGGAGGGACTGAAGCTTTCTTT
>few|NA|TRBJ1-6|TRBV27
CASSRQDNSPLHF
TGTGCCAGCTCCCGACAGGATAATTCACCCCTCCACTTT
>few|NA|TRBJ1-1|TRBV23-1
CASSQRGGSEAFF
TGCGCCAGCAGTCAACGTGGGGGGTCTGAAGCTTTCTTT
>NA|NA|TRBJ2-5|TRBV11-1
CASSLGAREETQYF
TGTGCCAGCAGCTTAGGGGCACGGGAGGAGACCCAGTACTTC
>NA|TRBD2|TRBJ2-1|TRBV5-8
CASRRTSLADEQFF
TGTGCCAGCCGGAGGACTAGTTTAGCGGATGAGCAGTTCTTC